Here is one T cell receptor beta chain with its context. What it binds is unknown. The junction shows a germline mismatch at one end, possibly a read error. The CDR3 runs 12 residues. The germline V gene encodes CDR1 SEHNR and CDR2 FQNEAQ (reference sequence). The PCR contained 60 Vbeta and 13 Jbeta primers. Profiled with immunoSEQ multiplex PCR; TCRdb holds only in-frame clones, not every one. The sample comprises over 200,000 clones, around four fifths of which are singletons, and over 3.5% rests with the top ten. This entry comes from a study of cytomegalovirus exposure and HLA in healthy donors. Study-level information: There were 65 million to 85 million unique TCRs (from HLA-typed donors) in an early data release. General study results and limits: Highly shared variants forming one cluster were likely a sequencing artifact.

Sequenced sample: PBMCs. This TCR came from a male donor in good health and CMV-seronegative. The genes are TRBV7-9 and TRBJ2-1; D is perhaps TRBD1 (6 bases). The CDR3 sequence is CSSSSLQGEQFF. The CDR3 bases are TGTTCCAGCAGCTCATTACAGGGTGAGCAGTTCTTC.